This T cell receptor (beta chain) stems from a study of human T cells and chemical hapten exposure. The CDR3 spans 15 residues. CDR1 is LGHNA and CDR2 is YNFKEQ in the germline V gene. Trimming took 0 bases from V and 6 from J, leaving 9 bases between them. Time point defined: patch test 3, about 24 weeks after DPC sensitization. Treatment meaning: therapeutic diphenylcyclopropenone sensitization with weekly scalp DPC. TCRdb reanalysed the RACE reads using MiXCR and keeps one entry per CDR3 protein. The repertoire holds over 150,000 distinct CDR3 sequences, roughly a quarter seen once, with 2.1% in the top ten.

The gene calls are TRBV4-2 and TRBJ1-6; D call uncertain. The sample consisted of whole blood, taken in connection with sensitization to the hapten diphenylcyclopropenone (DPC). The sequence derives from a young woman with alopecia areata. Some clones in this sample may be carry-over from other donors' samples. Written as DNA, the CDR3 is TGTGCCAGCAGCCAAGATTGGCGGAGTAATTCACCCCTCCACTTT. Its protein product is CASSQDWRSNSPLHF.